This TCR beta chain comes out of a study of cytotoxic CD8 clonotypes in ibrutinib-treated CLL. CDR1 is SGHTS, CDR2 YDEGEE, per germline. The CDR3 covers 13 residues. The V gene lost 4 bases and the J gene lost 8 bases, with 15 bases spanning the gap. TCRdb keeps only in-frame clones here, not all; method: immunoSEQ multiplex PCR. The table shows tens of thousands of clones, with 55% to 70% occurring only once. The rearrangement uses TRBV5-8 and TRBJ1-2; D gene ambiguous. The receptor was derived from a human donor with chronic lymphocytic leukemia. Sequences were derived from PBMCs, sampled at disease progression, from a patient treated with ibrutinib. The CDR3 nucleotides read TGTGCCAGCAGCCCGTGGAGCCCGGAGGGCTACACCTTC. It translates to CASSPWSPEGYTF.